This is a list of T cell receptor beta chains from one sample in a study of CD4+ T cells in melanoma. TCRdb keeps only in-frame clones here, not all; method: immunoSEQ multiplex PCR. This sample has roughly 10,000 clones, with roughly 60% found just once. Sequenced: cells from a culture (not recorded whether cultured in vitro). These receptor sequences come from a human donor with melanoma. CDR3s leave out the opening cysteine and the closing phenylalanine or tryptophan.

12,TRBJ1-1,TRBV29-1,SVARGGLNTEAF
11,TRBJ2-6,TRBV2,ASRETGANVLT
15,TRBJ2-3,TRBV19,ASSMARTSLITDTQY
15,TRBJ1-1,TRBV19,ASSSRRGGQMNTEAF
13,TRBJ2-7,TRBV6-6,ASRLKAAPTYEQY
10,TRBJ1-3,TRBV5-1,ASSGSGNTIY
13,TRBJ1-4,TRBV10-3,AISEIQGHDEKLF
13,TRBJ1-3,TRBV6-1,ASSDIRTGRNTIY
10,TRBJ1-4,TRBV30,AFRITGEKLF
10,TRBJ1-1,TRBV6-5,ASSYGRSEAF
13,TRBJ2-2,TRBV5-6,ASDHYGGRTGELF
12,TRBJ2-7,TRBV5-1,ASSVGGDRYEQY